The 10 T cell receptor beta chains reported below all come from one sample, sequenced in a study of cytomegalovirus exposure and HLA in healthy donors (dated by TCRdb to 2017 to 2019). The receptor library was made with the immunoSEQ multiplex PCR assay. A mixture of 60 forward primers for TCR Vbeta segments and 13 reverse primers for TCR Jbeta segments was used in the multiplex PCR. Imported from immuneACCESS, the table was reduced by TCRdb to in-frame sequences with V and J called. These copies leave out some clones; in studies compared against another copy, an unresolved V gene accounts for under half, and the cause of the remainder is not known. The sample table records some 130,000 clones; 65% to 80% of these occur just once. The top ten clones comprise roughly 1.8% of the sample. Sequenced: PBMCs. The receptors originated from a woman between 40 and 50 years old in good health and CMV-seronegative.

The chain has TRBV7-9 and TRBJ1-3, with 8 bases fitting TRBD1. The length of the CDR3 is 17 residues. The V gene's germline CDR1 is SEHNR and CDR2 FQNEAQ (reference sequence). V gave up 5 bases and J gave up 1 base; unmatched junction bases: 10. The CDR3 region has the DNA TGTGCCAGCAGCGCAGAAAAGGACAGGGCTTCTGGAAACACCATATATTTT. Protein product: CASSAEKDRASGNTIYF.

The chain recombines TRBV2 with TRBJ2-2, with unresolved D. The CDR3 loop spans 12 amino acids. Germline loops: CDR1 SNHLY, CDR2 FYNNEI. V was trimmed by 5 bases and J by 6 bases, leaving 7 bases between them. CDR3: CASSLPAGELFF. The CDR3 coding sequence is TGTGCCAGCAGTTTGCCGGCCGGGGAGCTGTTTTTT.

The chain carries TRBV28 and TRBJ2-1; weak D call: TRBD2 (6 bases). CDR1 and CDR2 (germline): MDHEN, SYDVKM. V was pared by 7 bases and J by 5 bases, with 21 bases between. This CDR3 is 16 amino acids long. The CDR3 DNA is TGTGCCAGCATCCCTTCGGAGGGCGGGGTTCACAATGAGCAGTTCTTC. This encodes CASIPSEGGVHNEQFF.

The J gene is TRBJ2-7, the V gene TRBV18; 11 nucleotides align to TRBD2. Trimming took 6 bases from V and 3 from J; bases not matched to a gene: 7. Looked up from germline, CDR1 is KGHSH and CDR2 is LQKENI. The CDR3 runs to 15 residues. CDR3 residues: CASSQTSGAYYEQYF. In DNA, the CDR3 is TGTGCCAGCTCCCAGACTAGCGGGGCCTACTACGAGCAGTACTTC.

J is TRBJ2-5 and V is TRBV28, with 7 bases identical to TRBD1. With V trimmed by 6 bases and J by 4 bases, 14 bases remained unmatched. This CDR3 spans 16 amino acids. Germline values: CDR1 MDHEN, CDR2 SYDVKM. CDR3 amino acids: CASSPVGTVGSETQYF. The CDR3, as DNA: TGTGCCAGCAGCCCCGTCGGGACAGTGGGCTCAGAGACCCAGTACTTC.

V gene TRBV28 combines with J gene TRBJ1-5; 8 bases agree with TRBD1. The CDR3 sequence is 14 residues long. In germline, CDR1 is MDHEN, CDR2 SYDVKM. V trimming: 5 bases; J trimming: 5 bases; junction bases outside the gene matches: 5. The CDR3 bases are TGTGCCAGCAGTAAAACAGGGGGGTATCAGCCCCAGCATTTT. Translation gives CASSKTGGYQPQHF.

The rearrangement uses TRBV5-1 and TRBJ2-1, with D tentatively TRBD2 (6 bases). Per germline, CDR1 SGHRS and CDR2 YFSETQ. This CDR3 has 15 residues. Between the trimmed V and J ends, which lost 4 bases and 0 bases, there was a span of 11 bases. In nucleotides, the CDR3 is TGCGCCAGCAGCCAGCGGGCCAGCTCCTACAATGAGCAGTTCTTC. It specifies CASSQRASSYNEQFF.

This clone has just one count. DNA of the CDR3: TGTGCCAGCAGCCGTTCAGGGAATTACGAGCAGTACTTC. It translates to CASSRSGNYEQYF. V usage is TRBV7-2 and J usage is TRBJ2-7; D possibly corresponds to TRBD1 (5 bases). Deletions cut 5 bases from V and 4 bases from J, with 12 bases between. Germline loops: CDR1 SGHTA, CDR2 FQGNSA. This CDR3 is 13 amino acids long.

The V gene is TRBV28, the J gene TRBJ2-7, with TRBD1 matching over 7 bases. There are 12 residues in the CDR3. The trim removed 6 bases at V and 7 bases at J, leaving 6 bases unmatched. Germline CDR1 is MDHEN and CDR2 is SYDVKM. The CDR3 DNA sequence: TGTGCCAGCAGCCCCCCGACAGGGGAGCAGTACTTC. This codes for CASSPPTGEQYF.

V is TRBV10-2 and J is TRBJ2-7, with TRBD2 matching over 7 bases. Germline V gives CDR1 WSHSY, CDR2 SAAADI. The CDR3 contains 13 residues. Germline trimming cut 7 bases from V and 2 bases from J; bases unmatched to any gene: 5. DNA for the CDR3: TGCGCCAGCACCTCTAGCGGAACCTACGAGCAGTACTTC. Amino acid sequence: CASTSSGTYEQYF.